The 3 T cell receptor beta chains presented below share a single source sample, sequenced in a study of blood T cell repertoires in COVID-19. Measured with immunoSEQ multiplex PCR; TCRdb has only the in-frame clones, and not every one. In the table there are around 200,000 clones, about 85% of which are singletons. The source material was PBMCs or T cells enriched from blood (not recorded which). These receptor sequences come from a man aged 40-49 years who had recovered from COVID-19.

This chain connects TRBV27 to TRBJ2-1, with D possibly TRBD2 on 7 matching bases. Between the trimmed V and J ends, which lost 1 base and 2 bases, there was a span of 9 bases. Germline V lookup: CDR1 MNHEY, CDR2 SMNVEV (reference sequence). The CDR3 extends over 15 amino acids. In DNA, the CDR3 is TGTGCCAGCAGTTTATTGGGGGGGCCCTACAATGAGCAGTTCTTC. Its translation is CASSLLGGPYNEQFF.

CDR3 residues: CASSPGQGGNTEAFF. DNA for the CDR3: TGTGCCAGCTCACCTGGACAGGGAGGGAACACTGAAGCTTTCTTT. This sequence joins TRBV18 and TRBJ1-1; TRBD1 matches 8 bases. CDR1 is KGHSH, CDR2 LQKENI, per germline. Trimming at V came to 3 bases and at J to 1 base, leaving 4 bases not matched to a gene. This CDR3 region has 15 residues.

The chain combines TRBV19 with TRBJ2-1, with TRBD2 identical over 10 bases. The CDR3 sequence is 17 residues long. Per germline, CDR1 LNHDA and CDR2 SQIVND (reference sequence). V lost 4 bases, J lost 8 bases, and 14 bases stayed unmatched. The DNA of the CDR3 is TGTGCCAGTAGTACTGGACTAGCGGATCTAATCGTCGATGAGCAGTTCTTC. This encodes CASSTGLADLIVDEQFF.